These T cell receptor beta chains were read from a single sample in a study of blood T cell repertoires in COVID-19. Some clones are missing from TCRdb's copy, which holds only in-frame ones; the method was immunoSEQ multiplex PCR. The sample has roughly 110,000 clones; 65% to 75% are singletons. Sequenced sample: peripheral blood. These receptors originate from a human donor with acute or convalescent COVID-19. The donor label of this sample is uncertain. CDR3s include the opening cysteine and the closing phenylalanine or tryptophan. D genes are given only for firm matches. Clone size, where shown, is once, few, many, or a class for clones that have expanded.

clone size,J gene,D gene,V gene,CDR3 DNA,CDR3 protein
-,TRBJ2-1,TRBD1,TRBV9,TGTGCCAGCAGCCTTGGGACAGGGGTCGGCGATGAGCAGTTCTTC,CASSLGTGVGDEQFF
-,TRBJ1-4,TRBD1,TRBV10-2,TGCGCCAGCAGTTCCGGGACAGGGGAAAAACTGTTTTTT,CASSSGTGEKLFF
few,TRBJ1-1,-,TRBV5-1,TGCGCCAGCAGCAGACAGACGAACACTGAAGCTTTCTTT,CASSRQTNTEAFF
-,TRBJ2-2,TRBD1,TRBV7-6,TGTGCCAGCAGCTTAGGACAGGGGGGCAGCACCGGGGAGCTGTTTTTT,CASSLGQGGSTGELFF
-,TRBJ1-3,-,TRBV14,TGTGCCAGCAGCCACCGACAGCAAGGGCCAAGCTCTGGAAACACCATATATTTT,CASSHRQQGPSSGNTIYF
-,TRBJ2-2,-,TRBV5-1,TGCGCCAGCAGCTTTGCTAGCGAGGGTTTTCGTCCGGGGGAGCTGTTTTTT,CASSFASEGFRPGELFF
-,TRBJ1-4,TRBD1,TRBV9,TGTGCCAGCAGCGTAGGGACAGGGGGAGAAAAACTGTTTTTT,CASSVGTGGEKLFF
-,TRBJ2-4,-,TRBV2,TGTGCCAGCAGTGCTTCCGGGAGCAAAAACATTCAGTACTTC,CASSASGSKNIQYF
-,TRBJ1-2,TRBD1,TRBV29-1,TGCAGCGTTCCCAGGGGGTCTAATGGCTACACCTTC,CSVPRGSNGYTF
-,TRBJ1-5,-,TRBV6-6,TGTGCCAGCAGTGCATACCGGGACTTATACAATCAGCCCCAGCATTTT,CASSAYRDLYNQPQHF
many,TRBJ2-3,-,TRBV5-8,TGTGCCAGCAGCTTGACCGGGGTCCTTACGCAGTATTTT,CASSLTGVLTQYF
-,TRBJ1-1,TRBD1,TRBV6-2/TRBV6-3,TGTGCCAGCAGCCGGGGACAGGGGGCTTCTGAAGCTTTCTTT,CASSRGQGASEAFF
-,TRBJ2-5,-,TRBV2,TGTGCCAGCCGGAGGACCGAAGCTCAAGAGACCCAGTACTTC,CASRRTEAQETQYF
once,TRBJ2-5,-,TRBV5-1,TGCGCCAGCAGCCCGGGGAGTCAAGAGACCCAGTACTTC,CASSPGSQETQYF
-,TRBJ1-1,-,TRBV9,TGTGCCAGCAGCGTAGGCAGGCTGAACACTGAAGCTTTCTTT,CASSVGRLNTEAFF
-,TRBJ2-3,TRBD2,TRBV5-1,TGCGCCAGCAGCTTACTAGCGGGGACCCGACGGGATACGCAGTATTTT,CASSLLAGTRRDTQYF
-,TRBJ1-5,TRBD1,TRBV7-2,TGTGCCAGCAGCTCCGCGGGACAGCGGCATCAGCCCCAGCATTTT,CASSSAGQRHQPQHF
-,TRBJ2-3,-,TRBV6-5,TGTGCCAGCAGTTACTCGAGGCACGATACGCAGTATTTT,CASSYSRHDTQYF
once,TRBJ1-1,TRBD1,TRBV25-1,TGTGCCAGCAGTGAACTGGAGGGGGCCACTGAAGCTTTCTTT,CASSELEGATEAFF
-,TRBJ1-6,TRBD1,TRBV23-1,TGCGCCAGCAACCTCCTCGGACAGGGGAGCTCACCCCTCCACTTT,CASNLLGQGSSPLHF
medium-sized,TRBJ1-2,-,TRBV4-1,TGCGCCAGCAGCCAAGAAAAGCAGGGATGGAACTATGGCTACACCTTC,CASSQEKQGWNYGYTF
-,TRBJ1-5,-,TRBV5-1,TGCGCCAGCAGCTTGGACAGTAAGAATCAGCCCCAGCATTTT,CASSLDSKNQPQHF
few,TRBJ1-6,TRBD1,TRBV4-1,TGCGCCAGCAGCCAAGCGGACAGGGGTAATTCACCCCTCCACTTT,CASSQADRGNSPLHF
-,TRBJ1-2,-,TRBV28,TGTGCCAGCAGGGGCCAGCGGGGGAACTATGGCTACACCTTC,CASRGQRGNYGYTF
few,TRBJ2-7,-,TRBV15,TGTGCCACCAGCAGAGGGGGAGGCCAAGGCTCCTACGAGCAGTACTTC,CATSRGGGQGSYEQYF
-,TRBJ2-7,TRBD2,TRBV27,TGTGCCAGCAGCTTGGGGGTAGCGGGGGTTTTGAGGGAGCAGTACTTC,CASSLGVAGVLREQYF
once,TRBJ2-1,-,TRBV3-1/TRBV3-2,TGTGCCAGCAGCCAGGCATACAATGAGCAGTTCTTC,CASSQAYNEQFF
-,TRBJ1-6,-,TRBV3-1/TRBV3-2,TGTGCCAGCAGCCCAGGAGACAGAGCTTCACCCCTCCACTTT,CASSPGDRASPLHF
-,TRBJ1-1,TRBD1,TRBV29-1,TGCAGCGTTGAAGGGCAGGGGGACACTGAAGCTTTCTTT,CSVEGQGDTEAFF
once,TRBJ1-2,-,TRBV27,TGTGCCAGCTCCTCGGGGGGTACCTATGGCTACACCTTC,CASSSGGTYGYTF
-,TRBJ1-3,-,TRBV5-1,TGCGCCAGCAGCTTGGGCGGGACTGCTGGAAACACCATATATTTT,CASSLGGTAGNTIYF
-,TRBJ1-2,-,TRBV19,TGTGCCAGTAGTATGGGCAGAACCTCTAACTATGGCTACACCTTC,CASSMGRTSNYGYTF
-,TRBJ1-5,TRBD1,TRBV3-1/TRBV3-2,TGTGCCAGCAGCCTCGGGACAGGGTTTCAGCCCCAGCATTTT,CASSLGTGFQPQHF
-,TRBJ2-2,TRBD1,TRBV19,TGTGCCAGCACGGGGCAGGGGGCCGGCGGGGAGCTGTTTTTT,CASTGQGAGGELFF
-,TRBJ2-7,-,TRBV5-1,TGCGCCAGCAGCGCTAGCTGGGCTAGGGACGAGCAGTACTTC,CASSASWARDEQYF
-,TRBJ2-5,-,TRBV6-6,TGTGCCACCCAAATAGTGAAAGAGACCCAGTACTTC,CATQIVKETQYF
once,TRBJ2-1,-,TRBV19,TGTGCCGTAAGTCAGGGGATGGGTGAGCAGTTCTTC,CAVSQGMGEQFF
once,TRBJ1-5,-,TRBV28,TGTGCCAGCAGTTTATGGGGACTCCAGAAACGGATATATAGCAATCAGCCCCAGCATTTT,CASSLWGLQKRIYSNQPQHF
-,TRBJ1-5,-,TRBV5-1,TGCGCCAGCAGCTTGGGAATAGATCAGCCCCAGCATTTT,CASSLGIDQPQHF
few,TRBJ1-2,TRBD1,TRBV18,TGTGCCAGCTCACTCGACAGGGGTAATGGCTACACCTTC,CASSLDRGNGYTF
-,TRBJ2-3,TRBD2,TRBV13,TGTGCCAGCAGCGGTAGCGGGGGGGGGATTGCAGATACGCAGTATTTT,CASSGSGGGIADTQYF
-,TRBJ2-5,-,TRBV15,TGTGCCACCAGCAGAGATAGAGGGCAAGAGACCCAGTACTTC,CATSRDRGQETQYF
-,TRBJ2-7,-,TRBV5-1,TGCGCCAGCAACAAAGGACCAGCAGGGCAGGGCTACGAGCAGTACTTC,CASNKGPAGQGYEQYF
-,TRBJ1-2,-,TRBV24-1,TGTGCCACCAGTGATGAAGGGGTGGGGAACTATGGCTACACCTTC,CATSDEGVGNYGYTF
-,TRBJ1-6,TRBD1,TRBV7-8,TGTGCCAGCAGCTTAGCGGGACAGGCGAGCTCCTATAATTCACCCCTCCACTTT,CASSLAGQASSYNSPLHF
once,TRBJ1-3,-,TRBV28,TGTGCCAGCAGCGCCGGGACTGGGGGAAACACCATATATTTT,CASSAGTGGNTIYF
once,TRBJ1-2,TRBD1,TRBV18,TGTGCCAGCTCACAGGGACAGGGAGCCTATGGCTACACCTTC,CASSQGQGAYGYTF
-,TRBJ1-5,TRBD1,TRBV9,TGTGCCATCGACAGGGGGCGCGACAATCAGCCCCAGCATTTT,CAIDRGRDNQPQHF
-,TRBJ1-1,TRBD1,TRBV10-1,TGCGCCAGCAGTGAGTACGGGACAGGGATAACTGAAGCTTTCTTT,CASSEYGTGITEAFF